In its sample, the clone carrying this T cell receptor (beta chain) was seen a few times. Germline-derived CDR1 and CDR2 are MDHEN and SYDVKM. Losses at the gene ends were 5 bases for V and 3 bases for J; bases not matched to a gene: 4. This CDR3 region has 14 residues. This sample was taken from a study of blood T cell repertoires in COVID-19. Study summary: The analysed material was cDNA or gDNA that came from T cells, B-cell-depleted T cells, or PBMCs.

In the authors' methods: From reference gene primer amplification, estimates of nucleated cell counts were derived. Repertoires were generated with immunoSEQ multiplex PCR, while TCRdb's copy carries only in-frame clones and drops some. V, J and clone size derive from that table, while D and trimming were established from the DNA sequence. This sample yields roughly 40,000 clones, of which roughly 80% are seen a single time; 11% to 15% belongs to the top ten. V and J are TRBV28 and TRBJ1-5; 7 bases fit TRBD1. The sample was peripheral blood. The TCR originated in a human donor in a cohort sampled during active COVID-19. CDR3 amino acids: CASSTGTVNQPQHF. For the CDR3, the DNA is TGTGCCAGCAGTACAGGGACAGTCAATCAGCCCCAGCATTTT. The full variable domain, rest sourced from reference TRBV28 and TRBJ1-5, is DVKVTQSSRYLVKRTGEKVFLECVQDMDHENMFWYRQDPGLGLRLIYFSYDVKMKEKGDIPEGYSVSREKKERFSLILESASTNQTSMYLCASSTGTVNQPQHFGDGTRLSIL.